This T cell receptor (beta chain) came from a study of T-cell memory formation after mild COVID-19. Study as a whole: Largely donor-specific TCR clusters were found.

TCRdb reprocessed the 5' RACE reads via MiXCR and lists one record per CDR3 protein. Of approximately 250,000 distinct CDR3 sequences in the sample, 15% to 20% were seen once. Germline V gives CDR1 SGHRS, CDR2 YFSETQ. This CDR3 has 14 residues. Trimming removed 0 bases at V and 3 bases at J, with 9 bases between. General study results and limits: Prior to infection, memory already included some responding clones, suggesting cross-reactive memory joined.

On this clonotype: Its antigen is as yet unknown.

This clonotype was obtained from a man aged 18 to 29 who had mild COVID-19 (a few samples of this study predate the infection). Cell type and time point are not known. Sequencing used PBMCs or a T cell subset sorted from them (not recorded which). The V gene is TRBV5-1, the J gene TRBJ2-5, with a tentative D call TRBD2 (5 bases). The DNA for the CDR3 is TGCGCCAGCAGCTTGGGACGGAGGAAAGAGACCCAGTACTTC. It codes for CASSLGRRKETQYF.